This T cell receptor beta chain was identified in a study of T cell repertoires in cytomegalovirus infection. Study-wide points: Clonotypes of TCR beta that were HLA-C-restricted and CMV-specific dominated the ex vivo response.

CDR3 size: 12 residues. CDR1 is MNHNS and CDR2 is SASEGT in the germline V gene. Via MiXCR, TCRdb re-called the reads, giving one row per CDR3 protein. Among about 920,000 distinct CDR3 sequences, 25% to 40% were seen once, and the ten largest hold around 15%. In the case of this clonotype: No antigen is known for it. A much larger clone differs from this one at a single base, so this may be a read error.

The clonotype originates from a human donor in good health (CMV status not recorded). Some clones in this sample may be carry-over from other donors' samples. The sample in question was cultured CD8+ T cells from PBMCs, obtained from culture after CMV antigen stimulation. The chain links TRBV6-1 to TRBJ1-1; D remains ambiguous. CDR3 protein: CVSSEWNTEAFF. CDR3 DNA: TGTGTCAGCAGTGAATGGAACACTGAAGCTTTCTTT.